This paragraph covers one T cell receptor (beta chain) sequence. Its antigen is currently not known. No base quality values were provided; no much bigger clone lies one nucleotide off. Library preparation used the immunoSEQ multiplex PCR assay. TCR beta CDR3 sequencing was performed on DNA from the cultured, isolated CD4+ T cells. The published analysis was carried out like this. Non-productive TCR sequences were discarded, and reads were trimmed to the CDR3 region, with only CDR3s of 7 or more amino acids retained. Antigen-specific clonotypes were identified with the MANAFEST web app by comparing expansion in peptide wells against reference cultures. Positive clones required FDR<0.05 expansion versus reference and all other wells, odds ratio above 5, and frequency above 0.1% in two replicate wells. A clonotype was defined as cross-reactive if the clonotype was significantly expanded both in SARS-CoV-2 spike wells and in at least one common cold coronavirus spike condition. CDR3 similarity was assessed by Levenshtein distance using the stringdist R package, and unrooted trees were constructed with ape in R 3.6.1. In its TCRdb copy, this immuneACCESS table keeps in-frame sequences only and misses some clones. Where compared with another copy, unresolved V genes explain less than half of these, and the others have no known cause. Clone size and V and J calls were adopted from that table, with D and trimming inferred from the DNA. For this sample the table gives fewer than 35,000 clones, of which roughly 76% were detected only once. The ten top clones hold more than 5% of the sample.

The data were taken from a study of vaccination effects on CD4 cells after COVID-19 (dated by TCRdb to the early 2020s). As for the study more broadly: Across the study, the median time from the second dose to post-vaccine sampling was 72 days (range 14 to 241). Cultures from other donors in the study were sequenced with the Oncomine TCR Beta short-read assay on an Illumina iSeq 100. SARS-CoV-2 spike-specific CD4+ TCR repertoires were compared before and after mRNA vaccination in COVID-19 convalescent patients and in infection-naive vaccine recipients. A total of 10 COVID-19 convalescent patients and a handful of SARS-CoV-2-naive healthy vaccine recipients were included in the full study.

Trimming removed 6 bases from V and 8 bases from J, leaving 16 bases between the germline ends. From a lookup of the germline V gene, CDR1 and CDR2 are KGHSH and LQKENI. The CDR3 spans 13 residues, from the cysteine through the phenylalanine. The retained sequence is limited to the CDR3, 39 bases, with the frame set at the first base. The ViraFEST assay stimulated PBMC with viral peptide pools and then used TCR sequencing to identify antigen-specific CD4+ T cell clonotypes by expansion. After around ten days of culture, CD4+ T cells were isolated with the EasySep CD4+ T cell isolation kit. Each participant received two doses of an mRNA SARS-CoV-2 vaccine, either BNT162b2 or mRNA-1273. Healthy vaccine recipients had no prior SARS-CoV-2 infection, confirmed by negative nucleocapsid antibodies before and after vaccination. Fewer than 2.5 million PBMC per well were cultured in IMDM with about 5.4% human AB serum, 10 IU/ml IL-2 and gentamicin, plus 10 ug/ml peptides. Half of the culture medium was replaced with fresh IL-2-containing medium on days 3 and 7. Unless noted otherwise, every peptide stimulation condition was grown in triplicate wells. Using Ficoll-Paque Plus gradient centrifugation, PBMC were separated from whole blood and then either used fresh or cryopreserved at -140C. Overlapping peptide pools spanned the spike proteins of SARS-CoV-2 and the common cold coronaviruses HCoV-NL63, HCoV-OC43 and HCoV-229E. The QIAamp micro DNA kit was used to extract genomic DNA from the cultured CD4+ T cells.

Study-level results and caveats: Marked clonal contraction was observed in both infection-induced and vaccine-induced clones at late post-vaccination timepoints, consistent with waning T cell responses. Only a small number of convalescent patients were included, and no early post-infection timepoints were available, which limited the study. In healthy vaccine recipients, vaccine-induced clones were almost all SARS-CoV-2 mono-reactive, with only 1 of 255 cross-reactive with common cold coronaviruses.

The sample was CD4+ T cells from PBMCs cultured with SARS-CoV-2 spike peptides, taken after COVID-19 vaccination. The sample's cell subset or site, from its label and the paper: SARS-CoV-2 spike overlapping peptide pool stimulation. The clonotype was recovered from a human donor who received a COVID-19 vaccine. Some clones in this sample may be carry-over from other donors' samples. In this chain, TRBV18 is recombined with TRBJ1-1; the D region possibly corresponds to TRBD1 (6 bases align). The DNA sequence is given as TGTGCCAGCTCGCAAGGGGGTTCCGCCGAAGCTTTCTTT. Its translation reads: CASSQGGSAEAFF.